A single sample is the source of the 4 T cell receptor beta chains below, sequenced in a study of blood T cell repertoires in COVID-19. Sequenced by immunoSEQ multiplex PCR; TCRdb stores in-frame clones only, minus some. The repertoire consists of 93,000 or so clones, with approximately 90% occurring once and the leading ten covering roughly a sixth. Sequencing was carried out using peripheral blood. The receptors were gathered from a woman of 80 years or more in a cohort sampled during active COVID-19.

The CDR3: CASSLGQGDFSQYF. For the CDR3, the DNA is TGTGCCAGCAGCCTGGGACAGGGGGATTTTTCGCAGTATTTT. V is TRBV11-2 and J is TRBJ2-3; 11 nucleotides match TRBD1. V lost 5 bases, J lost 10 bases, and 8 bases stayed unmatched. Germline V CDR1 and CDR2: SGHAT, FQNNGV. The CDR3 contains 14 residues.

The rearrangement uses TRBV3-1 (or the pseudogene TRBV3-2) and TRBJ1-2; 7 nucleotides line up with TRBD1. The V and J ends lost 0 bases and 4 bases, in that order; junction bases with no gene match: 8. This CDR3 is 16 amino acids long. Germline-derived CDR1 and CDR2 are LGHDT and YNNKEL (reference sequence). The CDR3 DNA reads as TGTGCCAGCAGCCAAGATCCCCGACAGGGACCCTATGGCTACACCTTC. This gives the protein CASSQDPRQGPYGYTF.

V usage is TRBV12-3 or TRBV12-4 and J usage is TRBJ1-1, with D possibly matching TRBD1 (5 bases). CDR3 length equals 11 residues. The ends were cut back, 7 bases at V and 11 bases at J, with 14 bases in the middle. The CDR3 nucleotides are TGTGCCAGCATGGCGGGGCTGGGGGCTTTCTTT. Its translation: CASMAGLGAFF.

The chain joins TRBV28 to TRBJ2-5; 9 nucleotides match TRBD1. V gave up 11 bases and J gave up 2 bases; unmatched junction bases: 12. Looked up from germline, CDR1 is MDHEN and CDR2 is SYDVKM. The CDR3 has 15 residues. CDR3 nucleotides: TGTGCCTCCCGCCCCGACAGGGGGATACAAGAGACCCAGTACTTC. Translating it yields CASRPDRGIQETQYF.